This TCR beta chain derives from a study of T-cell reconstitution after alpha-beta-depleted transplantation in children. General study findings and limits: Two months or so post-transplant, alpha-beta T cells reportedly derived from several hundred expanded graft clones. Newly generated T cells supplied most T-cell counts and diversity one year post-transplant.

Germline V gene lookup returns CDR1 DFQATT and CDR2 SNEGSKA (reference sequence). V shed 6 bases and J 5 bases; nucleotides not matched to a gene: 5. CDR3 length equals 12 residues. For TCRbeta, the library was prepared with unique molecular identifiers. MiXCR, run by TCRdb on the PCR reads, gives a single entry per CDR3 protein. The data show some 310,000 distinct CDR3 sequences, around 25% seen once. Remarks on this clonotype: Its antigen is unknown.

The chain recombines TRBV20-1 with TRBJ2-7, with 9 bases identical to TRBD1. This specimen consisted of PBMCs, mostly from graft donor cells, obtained 180 days after TCRalphabeta/CD19-depleted stem cell transplant. The source is a male patient aged 10-17 years who had a stem cell transplant for acute lymphoblastic leukemia, so the T cells may come from the graft donor. The CDR3 region has the DNA TGCAGTGCCCAGGACAGGGGTCACGAGCAGTACTTC. Translating gives CSAQDRGHEQYF.